These T cell receptor beta chains were read from a single sample in a study of cytomegalovirus exposure and HLA in healthy donors. Measured with immunoSEQ multiplex PCR; TCRdb has only the in-frame clones, and not every one. The sample holds a few hundred thousand clones; under 80% are singletons and the top ten take 0.2% to 0.25%. The sequencing input was PBMCs. These receptors were collected from a girl aged 2 to 10 in good health and CMV-seronegative. Each CDR3 is given with its conserved first and last residue. The order of the fields is clone size, D gene, J gene, V gene, CDR3 protein, CDR3 DNA. D genes are given only for firm matches. Clone size, where shown, is once, few, many, or a class for clones that have expanded.

abundance: -
d_gene: -
j_gene: TRBJ2-2
v_gene: TRBV4-1
CDR3aa: CARPTSPGELFF
CDR3nt: TGCGCCAGACCCACTAGCCCCGGGGAGCTGTTTTTT

abundance: -
d_gene: TRBD2
j_gene: TRBJ2-5
v_gene: TRBV18
CDR3aa: CASLPSVAGAETQYF
CDR3nt: TGTGCCAGCCTACCTTCGGTAGCGGGAGCAGAGACCCAGTACTTC

abundance: -
d_gene: TRBD2
j_gene: TRBJ2-1
v_gene: TRBV5-4
CDR3aa: CASSLGLRGNYNEQFF
CDR3nt: TGTGCCAGCAGCTTGGGTTTGCGGGGGAACTACAATGAGCAGTTCTTC

abundance: -
d_gene: TRBD2
j_gene: TRBJ2-1
v_gene: TRBV5-1
CDR3aa: CASSLALSGRANEQFF
CDR3nt: TGCGCCAGCAGCTTGGCCCTTAGCGGGAGGGCCAATGAGCAGTTCTTC

abundance: once
d_gene: -
j_gene: TRBJ2-1
v_gene: TRBV4-1
CDR3aa: CASSPTLIYNEQFF
CDR3nt: TGCGCCAGCAGCCCGACTCTCATCTACAATGAGCAGTTCTTC

abundance: few
d_gene: TRBD1
j_gene: TRBJ2-7
v_gene: TRBV6-1
CDR3aa: CASSLRDRVYEQYF
CDR3nt: TGTGCCAGCAGCCTCAGGGACAGGGTCTACGAGCAGTACTTC

abundance: -
d_gene: TRBD2
j_gene: TRBJ2-5
v_gene: TRBV5-4
CDR3aa: CASSLVFSGGPFQETQYF
CDR3nt: TGTGCCAGCAGCTTGGTTTTTAGCGGGGGACCGTTCCAAGAGACCCAGTACTTC

abundance: -
d_gene: TRBD1
j_gene: TRBJ1-6
v_gene: TRBV4-2
CDR3aa: CASSQLGQGSPLHF
CDR3nt: TGTGCCAGCAGCCAACTGGGACAGGGCTCACCCCTCCACTTT

abundance: -
d_gene: TRBD1
j_gene: TRBJ1-1
v_gene: TRBV7-9
CDR3aa: CASSPVGQAVNTEAFF
CDR3nt: TGTGCCAGCAGCCCAGTAGGACAGGCGGTGAACACTGAAGCTTTCTTT

abundance: -
d_gene: -
j_gene: TRBJ2-7
v_gene: TRBV19
CDR3aa: CASSQARGLSYEQYF
CDR3nt: TGTGCCAGTAGTCAAGCAAGGGGTTTGTCCTACGAGCAGTACTTC

abundance: few
d_gene: -
j_gene: TRBJ1-1
v_gene: TRBV2
CDR3aa: CASSYGGGRTEAFF
CDR3nt: TGTGCCAGCAGTTACGGGGGGGGACGGACTGAAGCTTTCTTT

abundance: -
d_gene: -
j_gene: TRBJ1-1
v_gene: TRBV9
CDR3aa: CASSHHRVVNTEAFF
CDR3nt: TGTGCCAGCAGTCATCACAGGGTGGTGAACACTGAAGCTTTCTTT

abundance: -
d_gene: TRBD2
j_gene: TRBJ2-5
v_gene: TRBV5-1
CDR3aa: CASSLMEREFIETQYF
CDR3nt: TGCGCCAGCAGCTTGATGGAGCGGGAGTTTATTGAGACCCAGTACTTC

abundance: -
d_gene: TRBD1
j_gene: TRBJ1-5
v_gene: TRBV7-9
CDR3aa: CASSSTTQTGGSNQPQHF
CDR3nt: TGTGCCAGCAGCTCCACCACTCAGACAGGGGGTAGCAATCAGCCCCAGCATTTT

abundance: -
d_gene: -
j_gene: TRBJ1-2
v_gene: TRBV7-2
CDR3aa: CASSLRTLGRSNYGYTF
CDR3nt: TGTGCCAGCAGCTTGAGAACCCTTGGGCGATCTAACTATGGCTACACCTTC

abundance: once
d_gene: TRBD1
j_gene: TRBJ1-1
v_gene: TRBV19
CDR3aa: CASSSGTGFTEAFF
CDR3nt: TGTGCCAGTAGTTCGGGGACAGGGTTCACTGAAGCTTTCTTT

abundance: -
d_gene: -
j_gene: TRBJ1-4
v_gene: TRBV9
CDR3aa: CASSVGAGRYEKLFF
CDR3nt: TGTGCCAGCAGCGTAGGGGCGGGGCGGTATGAAAAACTGTTTTTT

abundance: -
d_gene: TRBD2
j_gene: TRBJ2-7
v_gene: TRBV27
CDR3aa: CASSPGGGASYEQYF
CDR3nt: TGTGCCAGCAGTCCGGGGGGAGGCGCTAGTTACGAGCAGTACTTC

abundance: -
d_gene: -
j_gene: TRBJ1-5
v_gene: TRBV6-1
CDR3aa: CASSEVVRGSNQPQHF
CDR3nt: TGTGCCAGCAGTGAAGTGGTGAGGGGGAGCAATCAGCCCCAGCATTTT

abundance: -
d_gene: -
j_gene: TRBJ1-1
v_gene: TRBV7-9
CDR3aa: CASSLEERNTEAFF
CDR3nt: TGTGCCAGCAGCTTAGAAGAGAGGAACACTGAAGCTTTCTTT

abundance: -
d_gene: -
j_gene: TRBJ2-7
v_gene: TRBV14
CDR3aa: CASGQTEGEQYF
CDR3nt: TGTGCCAGCGGGCAAACGGAGGGCGAGCAGTACTTC

abundance: few
d_gene: -
j_gene: TRBJ1-6
v_gene: TRBV6-5
CDR3aa: CASSQGYRDSPLHF
CDR3nt: TGTGCCAGCAGTCAGGGATATAGGGATTCACCCCTCCACTTT

abundance: -
d_gene: TRBD2
j_gene: TRBJ2-7
v_gene: TRBV6-5
CDR3aa: CASTQAGVGYEQYF
CDR3nt: TGTGCCAGCACCCAGGCGGGAGTGGGGTACGAGCAGTACTTC

abundance: -
d_gene: TRBD1
j_gene: TRBJ1-1
v_gene: TRBV6-4
CDR3aa: CASSEQGGTEAFF
CDR3nt: TGTGCCAGCAGTGAACAGGGGGGGACTGAAGCTTTCTTT

abundance: -
d_gene: TRBD2
j_gene: TRBJ2-3
v_gene: TRBV5-1
CDR3aa: CASSLAGVLADTQYF
CDR3nt: TGCGCCAGCAGCTTAGCGGGAGTCTTGGCAGATACGCAGTATTTT

abundance: -
d_gene: -
j_gene: TRBJ1-1
v_gene: TRBV2
CDR3aa: CASSVRREAFF
CDR3nt: TGTGCCAGCAGTGTTCGGAGGGAAGCTTTCTTT

abundance: -
d_gene: -
j_gene: TRBJ1-1
v_gene: TRBV2
CDR3aa: CASRQVNTEAFF
CDR3nt: TGTGCCAGCCGACAGGTGAACACTGAAGCTTTCTTT

abundance: -
d_gene: -
j_gene: TRBJ1-1
v_gene: TRBV7-9
CDR3aa: CASSFNSENTEAFF
CDR3nt: TGTGCCAGCAGCTTCAATTCAGAGAACACTGAAGCTTTCTTT

abundance: few
d_gene: TRBD1
j_gene: TRBJ1-2
v_gene: TRBV11-2
CDR3aa: CASSSYTGTGSNYGYTF
CDR3nt: TGTGCCAGCAGCTCATACACCGGGACAGGTTCAAACTATGGCTACACCTTC

abundance: -
d_gene: -
j_gene: TRBJ1-1
v_gene: TRBV14
CDR3aa: CASSPYKNTEAFF
CDR3nt: TGTGCCAGCAGCCCCTATAAGAACACTGAAGCTTTCTTT

abundance: few
d_gene: -
j_gene: TRBJ1-2
v_gene: TRBV11-1
CDR3aa: CASSLEGIYGYTF
CDR3nt: TGTGCCAGCAGCTTAGAGGGGATCTATGGCTACACCTTC

abundance: -
d_gene: TRBD1
j_gene: TRBJ2-7
v_gene: TRBV25-1
CDR3aa: CASSESPGQGPYEQYF
CDR3nt: TGTGCCAGCAGTGAATCCCCGGGACAGGGACCCTACGAGCAGTACTTC

abundance: -
d_gene: TRBD1
j_gene: TRBJ1-4
v_gene: TRBV18
CDR3aa: CASSPLLQGTNEKLFF
CDR3nt: TGTGCCAGCTCACCCCTCCTACAGGGGACTAATGAAAAACTGTTTTTT

abundance: -
d_gene: -
j_gene: TRBJ1-2
v_gene: TRBV9
CDR3aa: CASSVDSFYGYTF
CDR3nt: TGTGCCAGCAGCGTCGACAGTTTCTATGGCTACACCTTC

abundance: -
d_gene: TRBD2
j_gene: TRBJ2-7
v_gene: TRBV6-1
CDR3aa: CASTEGLAAYEQYF
CDR3nt: TGTGCCAGCACAGAGGGACTAGCGGCATACGAGCAGTACTTC

abundance: -
d_gene: -
j_gene: TRBJ2-2
v_gene: TRBV14
CDR3aa: CASSQVSDTGELFF
CDR3nt: TGTGCCAGCAGCCAAGTTAGCGACACCGGGGAGCTGTTTTTT

abundance: -
d_gene: -
j_gene: TRBJ2-1
v_gene: TRBV7-9
CDR3aa: CASSYSDYTYNEQFF
CDR3nt: TGTGCCAGCAGCTACTCGGACTACACCTACAATGAGCAGTTCTTC

abundance: -
d_gene: -
j_gene: TRBJ2-2
v_gene: TRBV19
CDR3aa: CASTITGNTGELFF
CDR3nt: TGTGCCAGTACCATCACAGGCAACACCGGGGAGCTGTTTTTT

abundance: -
d_gene: -
j_gene: TRBJ2-3
v_gene: TRBV18
CDR3aa: CASSPGRSPDTQYF
CDR3nt: TGTGCCAGCTCACCAGGCAGGTCCCCAGATACGCAGTATTTT

abundance: few
d_gene: -
j_gene: TRBJ2-3
v_gene: TRBV19
CDR3aa: CASTVVGTDTQYF
CDR3nt: TGTGCCAGTACGGTTGTCGGCACAGATACGCAGTATTTT

abundance: -
d_gene: TRBD2
j_gene: TRBJ2-7
v_gene: TRBV4-2
CDR3aa: CASSPGLAGGSYEQYF
CDR3nt: TGTGCCAGCAGCCCAGGACTAGCCGGAGGCTCCTACGAGCAGTACTTC

abundance: -
d_gene: TRBD1
j_gene: TRBJ1-6
v_gene: TRBV4-1
CDR3aa: CASSHGTGTGNSPLHF
CDR3nt: TGCGCCAGCAGCCATGGCACCGGGACAGGGAATTCACCCCTCCACTTT

abundance: -
d_gene: TRBD1
j_gene: TRBJ1-1
v_gene: TRBV6-7
CDR3aa: CASSYWTQGQTEAFF
CDR3nt: TGTGCCAGCAGTTACTGGACACAGGGGCAAACTGAAGCTTTCTTT

abundance: -
d_gene: -
j_gene: TRBJ1-1
v_gene: TRBV7-9
CDR3aa: CASSLGWGRGNTEAFF
CDR3nt: TGTGCCAGCAGCTTAGGGTGGGGCAGGGGGAACACTGAAGCTTTCTTT

abundance: -
d_gene: -
j_gene: TRBJ1-2
v_gene: TRBV6-5
CDR3aa: CASSYSAGGGYTF
CDR3nt: TGTGCCAGCAGTTACTCGGCAGGAGGTGGCTACACCTTC